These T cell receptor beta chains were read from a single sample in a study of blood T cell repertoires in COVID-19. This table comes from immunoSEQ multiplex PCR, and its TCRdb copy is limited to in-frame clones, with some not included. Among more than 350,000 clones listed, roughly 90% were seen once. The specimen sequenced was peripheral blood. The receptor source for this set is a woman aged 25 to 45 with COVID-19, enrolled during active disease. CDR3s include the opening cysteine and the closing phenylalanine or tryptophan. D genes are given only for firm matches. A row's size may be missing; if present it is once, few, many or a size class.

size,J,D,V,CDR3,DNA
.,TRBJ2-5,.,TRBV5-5,CASSVDPEYQETQYF,TGTGCCAGCAGCGTGGATCCTGAGTACCAAGAGACCCAGTACTTC
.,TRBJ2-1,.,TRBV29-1,CSVWIKGGEQFF,TGCAGCGTTTGGATAAAAGGGGGTGAGCAGTTCTTC
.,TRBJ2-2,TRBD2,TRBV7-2,CASSLLAGYNTGELFF,TGTGCCAGCAGCTTGCTAGCGGGGTATAACACCGGGGAGCTGTTTTTT
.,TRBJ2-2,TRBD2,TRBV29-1,CSVVIPLAGGLSTGELFF,TGCAGCGTCGTTATCCCTCTAGCGGGGGGGCTAAGCACCGGGGAGCTGTTTTTT
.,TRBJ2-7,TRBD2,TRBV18,CASSRSGGLSYEQYF,TGTGCCAGCTCACGTAGCGGGGGCCTTTCCTACGAGCAGTACTTC
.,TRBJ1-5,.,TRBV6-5,CASSYSGVSNQPQHF,TGTGCCAGCAGTTACTCAGGGGTTAGCAATCAGCCCCAGCATTTT
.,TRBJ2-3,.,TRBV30,CAWSVPGTDTQYF,TGTGCCTGGAGTGTGCCGGGCACAGATACGCAGTATTTT
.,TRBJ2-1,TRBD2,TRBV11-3,CASSLDLAGALGNEQFF,TGTGCCAGCAGCTTAGATCTTGCGGGAGCCTTGGGGAATGAGCAGTTCTTC
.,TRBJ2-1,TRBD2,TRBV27,CASKFYSGGPYEQFF,TGTGCCAGCAAGTTTTACTCGGGAGGGCCTTATGAGCAGTTCTTC
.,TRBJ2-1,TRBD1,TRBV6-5,CASRQTGGVGEQFF,TGTGCCAGCAGGCAGACAGGGGGGGTCGGTGAGCAGTTCTTC
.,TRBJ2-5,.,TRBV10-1,CASSEDTAPVSPTQYF,TGCGCCAGCAGTGAGGACACGGCTCCAGTTTCTCCGACCCAGTACTTC
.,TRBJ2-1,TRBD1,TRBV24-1,CATSDLKNRPGQGYNEQFF,TGTGCCACCAGTGATTTGAAAAATCGCCCGGGACAGGGCTACAATGAGCAGTTCTTC
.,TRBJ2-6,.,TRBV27,CASSPPGHTLSGANVLTF,TGTGCCAGCAGTCCCCCCGGACACACCCTCTCTGGGGCCAACGTCCTGACTTTC
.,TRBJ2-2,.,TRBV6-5,CASRAGFAGTGELFF,TGTGCCAGCAGGGCCGGCTTCGCGGGGACCGGGGAGCTGTTTTTT
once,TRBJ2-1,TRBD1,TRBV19,CASTLGTGFYNEQFF,TGTGCCAGTACCCTCGGGACAGGGTTTTACAATGAGCAGTTCTTC
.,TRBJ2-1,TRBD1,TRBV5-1,CASSSSGTGLDNEQFF,TGCGCCAGCAGCTCCTCCGGGACAGGGTTGGACAATGAGCAGTTCTTC
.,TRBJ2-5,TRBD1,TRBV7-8,CASSRDRPRPQYF,TGTGCCAGCAGCAGGGACAGGCCCCGGCCCCAGTACTTC
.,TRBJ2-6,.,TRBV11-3,CASSLESKAPYGSGANVLTF,TGTGCCAGCAGCTTAGAAAGCAAAGCTCCTTACGGCTCTGGGGCCAACGTCCTGACTTTC
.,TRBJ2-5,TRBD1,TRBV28,CASSLGVTGGETQYF,TGTGCCAGCAGTTTGGGTGTGACAGGGGGAGAGACCCAGTACTTC
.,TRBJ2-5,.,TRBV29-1,CSVEGLPRSVQETQYF,TGCAGCGTCGAGGGACTTCCCCGTAGTGTACAAGAGACCCAGTACTTC
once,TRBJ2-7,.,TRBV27,CASSIGMGGAKYEQYF,TGTGCCAGCAGTATTGGGATGGGGGGGGCTAAGTACGAGCAGTACTTC
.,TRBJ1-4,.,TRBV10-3,CAISEGVGEKLFF,TGTGCCATCAGTGAGGGAGTTGGCGAAAAACTGTTTTTT
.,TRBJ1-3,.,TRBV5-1,CASSLERQGSTGNTIYF,TGCGCCAGCAGCTTGGAACGGCAGGGCTCTACTGGAAACACCATATATTTT
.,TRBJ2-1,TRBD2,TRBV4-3,CASSRSGGAPYNEQFF,TGCGCCAGCAGCCGTAGCGGGGGGGCTCCTTACAATGAGCAGTTCTTC
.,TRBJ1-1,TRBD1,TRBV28,CASSLIGGRNTEAFF,TGTGCCAGCAGTTTAATAGGGGGCCGGAACACTGAAGCTTTCTTT
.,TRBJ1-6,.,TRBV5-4,CASSLDGAGGNNSPLHF,TGTGCCAGCAGCTTGGACGGTGCCGGAGGGAATAATTCACCCCTCCACTTT
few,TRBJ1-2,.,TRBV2,CASSEVQGSIYGYTF,TGTGCCAGCAGTGAGGTCCAGGGGAGTATCTATGGCTACACCTTC
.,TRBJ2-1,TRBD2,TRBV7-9,CASSIPRAGGEQFF,TGTGCCAGCAGCATTCCTAGGGCGGGGGGCGAGCAGTTCTTC
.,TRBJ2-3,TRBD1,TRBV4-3,CASSPTGIDTQYF,TGCGCCAGCAGCCCGACAGGGATAGATACGCAGTATTTT
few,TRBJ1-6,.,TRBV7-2,CASSLVPGSPLHF,TGTGCCAGCAGCTTAGTCCCGGGTTCACCCCTCCACTTT
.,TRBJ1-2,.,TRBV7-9,CASSLTGVANYGYTF,TGTGCCAGCAGCTTAACGGGGGTTGCTAACTATGGCTACACCTTC
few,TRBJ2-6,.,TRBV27,CASSSRRGFSGANVLTF,TGTGCCAGCAGTTCCCGGCGGGGATTCTCTGGGGCCAACGTCCTGACTTTC
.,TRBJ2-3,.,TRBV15,CATSRGRWGVSTDTQYF,TGTGCCACCAGCAGAGGGCGATGGGGGGTTAGCACAGATACGCAGTATTTT
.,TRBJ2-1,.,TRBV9,CASSVYFGSYNEQFF,TGTGCCAGCAGCGTTTACTTCGGCTCCTACAATGAGCAGTTCTTC
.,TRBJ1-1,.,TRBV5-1,CASRQSMNTEAFF,TGCGCCAGTAGACAGTCCATGAACACTGAAGCTTTCTTT
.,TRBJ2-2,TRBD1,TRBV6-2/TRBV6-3,CASSYLMRTGLSGELFF,TGTGCCAGCAGTTACCTCATGCGGACAGGGCTTAGCGGGGAGCTGTTTTTT
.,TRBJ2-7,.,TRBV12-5,CASGLEQGGPYEQYF,TGTGCTAGTGGTTTGGAACAGGGCGGCCCCTACGAGCAGTACTTC
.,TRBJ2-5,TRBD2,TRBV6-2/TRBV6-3,CASSPRGTSGEETQYF,TGTGCCAGCAGTCCGAGGGGGACTAGCGGGGAAGAGACCCAGTACTTC
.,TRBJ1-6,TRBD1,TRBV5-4,CASSWPRDRGRDFYSPLHF,TGTGCCAGCAGCTGGCCCCGGGACAGGGGCCGCGATTTCTATTCACCCCTCCACTTT
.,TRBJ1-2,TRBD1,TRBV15,CATSTTGVYGYTF,TGTGCCACCAGCACGACAGGGGTCTATGGCTACACCTTC
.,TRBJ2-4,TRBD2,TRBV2,CASRPPGLAGANNYGAKNIQYF,TGTGCCAGCAGACCACCCGGACTAGCGGGAGCGAACAATTATGGGGCCAAAAACATTCAGTACTTC
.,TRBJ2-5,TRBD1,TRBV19,CASSIHPGQTSGTQYF,TGTGCCAGTAGTATTCACCCGGGACAGACCTCAGGGACCCAGTACTTC
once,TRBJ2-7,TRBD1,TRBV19,CASKRSGTATYEQYF,TGTGCCAGTAAGCGGAGTGGGACAGCTACCTACGAGCAGTACTTC
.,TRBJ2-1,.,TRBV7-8,CASSFKLERSSYNEQFF,TGTGCCAGCAGCTTTAAACTGGAAAGGAGCTCCTACAATGAGCAGTTCTTC
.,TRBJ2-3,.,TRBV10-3,CAISESQDTQYF,TGTGCCATCAGTGAGTCACAAGATACGCAGTATTTT
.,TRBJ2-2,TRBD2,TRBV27,CASSLKFWTSGVSGELFF,TGTGCCAGCAGTTTAAAATTTTGGACTAGCGGGGTTTCCGGGGAGCTGTTTTTT
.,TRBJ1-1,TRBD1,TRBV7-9,CASSSGQGTNTEAFF,TGTGCCAGCAGCTCGGGACAGGGTACGAACACTGAAGCTTTCTTT
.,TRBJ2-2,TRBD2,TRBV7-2,CASSLSGAFAGELFF,TGTGCCAGCAGCCTTAGCGGGGCCTTTGCCGGGGAGCTGTTTTTT
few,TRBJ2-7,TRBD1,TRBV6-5,CASSRDRGREQYF,TGTGCCAGCAGCCGAGACAGGGGGCGAGAGCAGTACTTC
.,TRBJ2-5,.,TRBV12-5,CASSPRGRETQYF,TGTGCTAGTTCCCCCAGGGGACGAGAGACCCAGTACTTC
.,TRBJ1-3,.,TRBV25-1,CASSRTGTGNTIYF,TGTGCCAGCAGCAGAACAGGGACTGGAAACACCATATATTTT
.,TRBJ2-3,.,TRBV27,CASSSGGVDTQYF,TGTGCCAGCAGTTCCGGGGGTGTGGATACGCAGTATTTT